Below are 18 T cell receptor beta chains sequenced from a single sample in a study of T cell responses to AZD1222 COVID-19 vaccine. Method: immunoSEQ multiplex PCR; TCRdb's copy keeps in-frame clones and lacks some. The sample yields around 100,000 clones, about 85% seen once. The sample here was peripheral blood, taken 28 days after the second AZD1222 dose. These receptors all come from an adult who received the AZD1222 COVID-19 vaccine.

The rearrangement uses TRBV7-9 and TRBJ2-7; 7 bases align to TRBD1. V gave up 5 bases and J gave up 3 bases; unmatched junction bases: 4. The CDR3 consists of 13 residues. The V gene's germline CDR1 is SEHNR and CDR2 FQNEAQ (reference sequence). In DNA form, the CDR3 reads TGTGCCAGCAGCCCCGGGACAGTCTACGAGCAGTACTTC. This sequence encodes CASSPGTVYEQYF.

The rearrangement uses TRBV10-3 and TRBJ2-1; D remains ambiguous. The CDR3 has 15 residues. The germline V gene encodes CDR1 ENHRY and CDR2 SYGVKD. V was shortened by 3 bases and J by 6 bases, with 15 bases between the two germline ends. The CDR3 reads CAISEWGPLINEQFF. CDR3 nucleotide sequence: TGTGCCATCAGTGAATGGGGTCCCCTAATCAATGAGCAGTTCTTC.

The chain is built from TRBV30 and TRBJ2-5; possible D gene TRBD2, 5 bases. Trimming cost V 0 bases and J 5 bases, with 13 bases left between them. The CDR3 has 14 residues. Germline loops: CDR1 GTSNPN, CDR2 SVGIG (reference sequence). CDR3: CAWSVGSGWETQYF. The CDR3 DNA sequence: TGTGCCTGGAGTGTAGGTTCGGGGTGGGAGACCCAGTACTTC.

There are a few counts of this clone. CDR3 sequence reads: CASSQQGWGVGVNEQFF. The CDR3, as DNA: TGCGCCAGCAGCCAACAGGGTTGGGGAGTGGGGGTCAATGAGCAGTTCTTC. The chain couples TRBV4-1 to TRBJ2-1; D may be TRBD1 or TRBD2 (5 bases each). Trimming removed 2 bases from V and 6 bases from J, with 20 bases in between. The CDR3 sequence is 17 residues long. Germline assignment: CDR1 MGHRA and CDR2 YSYEKL.

This chain uses TRBV6-5 with TRBJ1-2; the match to TRBD1 covers 9 bases. From germline, CDR1 is MNHEY and CDR2 SVGAGI. The CDR3 consists of 11 residues. V gave up 6 bases and J gave up 10 bases; unmatched junction bases: 3. The CDR3 reads CASSDRGIYTF. The CDR3 nucleotides are TGTGCCAGCAGCGACAGGGGGATCTACACCTTC.

This clone has only a few counts. The V and J genes are TRBV7-9 and TRBJ1-1; D is uncertain. The CDR3 loop spans 12 amino acids. V lost 1 base, J lost 7 bases, and 7 bases lay in between. Germline-derived CDR1 and CDR2 are SEHNR and FQNEAQ (reference sequence). CDR3 protein: CASSLESYEAFF. CDR3 bases: TGTGCCAGCAGCTTAGAAAGTTATGAAGCTTTCTTT.

The rearrangement joins TRBV7-9 to TRBJ2-3, with 8 bases lining up with TRBD1. V gave up 5 bases and J gave up 6 bases; unmatched junction bases: 13. The CDR3 loop spans 16 amino acids. The germline V gene has CDR1 SEHNR and CDR2 FQNEAQ (reference sequence). The CDR3 protein is CASSPPDRGAKDTQYF. DNA of the CDR3: TGTGCCAGCAGCCCCCCTGACAGGGGCGCAAAGGATACGCAGTATTTT.

This chain uses TRBV6-1 with TRBJ2-2; D not certain. The CDR3 is 13 residues long. Looked up from germline, CDR1 is MNHNS and CDR2 is SASEGT. Between the trimmed V and J ends, which lost 7 bases and 6 bases, there was a span of 12 bases. Here the CDR3 reads CASTPSSSGELFF. The CDR3 nucleotides read TGTGCCAGCACCCCTTCCAGCTCCGGGGAGCTGTTTTTT.

This chain joins TRBV7-6 and TRBJ1-3; no definite D call. The V gene's germline CDR1 is SGHVS and CDR2 FNYEAQ. The CDR3 has 15 residues. V lost 7 bases to trimming and J lost 0 bases, with 13 bases between them. In DNA, the CDR3 is TGTGCCAGCACGCTGGACTCGAGCTCTGGAAACACCATATATTTT. Amino acids: CASTLDSSSGNTIYF.

The chain links TRBV5-1 to TRBJ2-2; D uncertain. CDR1 and CDR2 from the germline V gene are SGHRS and YFSETQ. CDR3 length: 16 amino acids. Between the trimmed V and J ends, which lost 3 bases and 1 base, there was a span of 13 bases. As DNA, the CDR3 is TGCGCCAGCAGCTATCCCGAGAGGCTGAACACCGGGGAGCTGTTTTTT. Protein sequence: CASSYPERLNTGELFF. Using reference TRBV5-1 and TRBJ2-2 for the parts outside the CDR3, the full variable domain is KAGVTQTPRYLIKTRGQQVTLSCSPISGHRSVSWYQQTPGQGLQFLFEYFSETQRNKGNFPGRFSGRQFSNSRSEMNVSTLELGDSALYLCASSYPERLNTGELFFGEGSRLTVL.

This sequence joins TRBV11-2 and TRBJ1-2, with 11 positions matching TRBD1. This CDR3 contains 16 residues. Germline V gives CDR1 SGHAT, CDR2 FQNNGV. V was pared by 5 bases and J by 1 base, with 6 bases of the junction left unmatched. The CDR3 coding sequence is TGTGCCAGCAGCGTATCGGGACAGGGGGTTAACTATGGCTACACCTTC. It is translated as CASSVSGQGVNYGYTF.

The V call is TRBV6-5, the J call TRBJ1-3; D might be TRBD1 (6 bases). This CDR3 region has 15 residues. In germline, CDR1 is MNHEY, CDR2 SVGAGI. V dropped 7 bases and J dropped 1 base, with 14 bases sitting between them. Written as DNA, the CDR3 is TGTGCCAGCACAGAGACCGGACAGTCTGGAAACACCATATATTTT. It specifies CASTETGQSGNTIYF.

The table lists this clone with a few counts. This chain links TRBV6-1 with TRBJ1-5; a weak D match, TRBD1 (6 bases). The CDR3 sequence is 14 residues long. Between the trimmed V and J ends, which lost 0 bases and 7 bases, there was a span of 10 bases. Germline CDR1 reads MNHNS; CDR2 reads SASEGT. The CDR3 region is CASSEAGAGQPQHF. Written as DNA, the CDR3 is TGTGCCAGCAGTGAAGCGGGGGCGGGACAGCCCCAGCATTTT.

V gene TRBV19 combines with J gene TRBJ1-5, with unresolved D. Trimming removed 5 bases at V and 5 bases at J, with 22 bases between. This CDR3 comprises 17 residues. Germline CDR1 and CDR2: LNHDA and SQIVND (reference sequence). In DNA form, the CDR3 reads TGTGCCAGTAGTCCCAATTCTTCAGGCGGGAAGTATCAGCCCCAGCATTTT. It specifies CASSPNSSGGKYQPQHF.

The chain joins TRBV7-9 to TRBJ2-2; D is perhaps TRBD1 (6 bases). Trimming left V 7 bases short and J 4 bases short, with 16 bases between. This CDR3 comprises 15 residues. The germline CDR1 and CDR2 sequences are SEHNR and FQNEAQ (reference sequence). CDR3 DNA: TGTGCCAGCATAGTAGGGCAGGGGATCACCGGGGAGCTGTTTTTT. Its translation: CASIVGQGITGELFF.

The chain joins TRBV19 to TRBJ2-5; no definite D call. V gave up 1 base and J gave up 5 bases, with 11 bases separating them. Germline assignment: CDR1 LNHDA and CDR2 SQIVND (reference sequence). The CDR3 is 14 amino acids. CDR3: CASSIVSGVETQYF. Written as DNA, the CDR3 is TGTGCCAGTAGTATAGTTTCGGGCGTGGAGACCCAGTACTTC.

The V gene is TRBV6-5, the J gene TRBJ1-2, with 8 positions matching TRBD1. CDR1 MNHEY and CDR2 SVGAGI come from the germline V gene. The ends lost 4 bases at V and 6 bases at J; junction bases unmatched: 4. This CDR3 has 13 residues. CDR3 region: CASSLRQGNGYTF. The DNA of the CDR3 is TGTGCCAGCAGTTTAAGACAGGGGAATGGCTACACCTTC.

This chain joins TRBV19 and TRBJ1-5; 8 positions agree with TRBD1. Germline V gene sequence: CDR1 LNHDA, CDR2 SQIVND (reference sequence). The ends lost 7 bases at V and 6 bases at J; junction bases unmatched: 17. The CDR3 runs to 17 residues. Here the CDR3 DNA reads TGTGCCAGTACAACCTCAGGGGGCGCCAGTTCGGGTCAGCCCCAGCATTTT. Its translation: CASTTSGGASSGQPQHF.